Detailed here is one T cell receptor beta chain. Its target is unknown. These data come from a study of neurological immune-mediated disorders. Study-wide background: The study included around 35 multiple sclerosis patients, about 30 relapsing-remitting and 3 secondary progressive. Regarding the study as a whole: Across subjects, no CDR3 amino acid sequence appeared in expanded clones of more than one subject, a finding that suggested private repertoires in all groups.

The unsorted libraries originated from 2 million PBMCs that had been stored at -80 C. cDNA was made by 5'RACE with 10-nucleotide random UMIs. TCRdb recomputed calls from the 5' RACE reads with MiXCR, one row per CDR3 protein. The sample contains 46,000 or so distinct CDR3 sequences, 4.5% of which appear only once. The clonotype originates from a woman aged 60-75 years with multiple sclerosis. What was sequenced was PBMCs.

The CDR3 reads CASSLYGGSTDTQYF. For the CDR3, the DNA is TGTGCCAGCAGCTTATACGGGGGGAGCACAGATACGCAGTATTTT. J is TRBJ2-3 and V is TRBV7-9; 7 bases fit TRBD2. Germline assignment: CDR1 SEHNR and CDR2 FQNEAQ (reference sequence). The CDR3 has 15 residues. Unmatched junction bases numbered 2, after V lost 2 bases and J lost 0 bases.